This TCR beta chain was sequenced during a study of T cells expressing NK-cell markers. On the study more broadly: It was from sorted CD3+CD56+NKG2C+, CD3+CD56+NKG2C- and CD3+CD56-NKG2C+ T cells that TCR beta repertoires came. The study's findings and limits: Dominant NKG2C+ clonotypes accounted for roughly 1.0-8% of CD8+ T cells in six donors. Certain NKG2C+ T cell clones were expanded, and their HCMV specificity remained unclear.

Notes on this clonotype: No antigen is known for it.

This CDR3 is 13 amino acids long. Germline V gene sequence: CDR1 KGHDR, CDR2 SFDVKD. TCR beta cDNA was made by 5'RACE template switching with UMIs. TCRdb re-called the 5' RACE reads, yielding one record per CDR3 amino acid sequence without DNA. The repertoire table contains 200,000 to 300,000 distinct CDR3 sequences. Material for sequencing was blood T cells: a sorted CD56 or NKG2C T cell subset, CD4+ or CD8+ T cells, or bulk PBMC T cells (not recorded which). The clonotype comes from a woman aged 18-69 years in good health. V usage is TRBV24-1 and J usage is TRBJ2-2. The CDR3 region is CATSDLGTGELFF.